Listed below are T cell receptor beta chains from one sample, sequenced in a study of T cell changes during pregnancy in multiple sclerosis. Using immunoSEQ multiplex PCR, the repertoire was profiled, and TCRdb retains in-frame clones only, with some absent. The repertoire includes 50,000 to 60,000 clones, approximately 91% of them detected once, and approximately 0.25% sits in the top ten. The sample in question was CD4+ T cells from peripheral blood mononuclear cells, obtained in the second trimester of pregnancy. These TCRs come from a female donor with multiple sclerosis, enrolled in a pregnancy study. Each CDR3 is given with its conserved first and last residue. Fields, in order: D gene, clone size, J gene, V gene, CDR3 protein, CDR3 DNA. The D gene is left open where the match is weak. Clone sizes are given selectively: once, few, many, or a class where the clone is expanded.

>NA|NA|TRBJ2-7|TRBV4-1
CASSHLGVLDEQYF
TGCGCCAGCAGCCATCTAGGGGTATTGGACGAGCAGTACTTC
>NA|NA|TRBJ1-1|TRBV5-4
CASSSNKGGWGEAFF
TGTGCCAGCAGCTCAAATAAGGGGGGGTGGGGTGAAGCTTTCTTT
>NA|once|TRBJ2-6|TRBV7-9
CASSTPGQPGGGANVLTF
TGTGCCAGCAGCACCCCGGGCCAACCCGGAGGTGGGGCCAACGTCCTGACTTTC
>NA|once|TRBJ2-1|TRBV5-4
CASSLVAGADEQFF
TGTGCCAGCAGCTTGGTTGCAGGGGCGGATGAGCAGTTCTTC
>NA|NA|TRBJ1-5|TRBV7-3
CASSERRRGNQPQHF
TGTGCCAGCAGCGAGAGGAGACGAGGCAATCAGCCCCAGCATTTT
>TRBD1|NA|TRBJ1-1|TRBV27
CASSFGTENTEAFF
TGTGCCAGCAGTTTCGGGACAGAGAACACTGAAGCTTTCTTT
>TRBD2|NA|TRBJ2-1|TRBV5-1
CASSLGTGGPGEQFF
TGCGCCAGCAGCTTAGGAACGGGGGGGCCGGGTGAGCAGTTCTTC
>TRBD1|NA|TRBJ1-2|TRBV5-1
CASSLQGAKYGYTF
TGCGCCAGCAGCCTGCAGGGGGCGAAGTATGGCTACACCTTC
>TRBD1|NA|TRBJ1-2|TRBV9
CASSPRQGINYGYTF
TGTGCCAGCAGCCCTCGACAGGGAATTAACTATGGCTACACCTTC
>TRBD2|NA|TRBJ2-5|TRBV10-2
CASSEPSGGQETQYF
TGCGCCAGCAGTGAGCCTAGCGGGGGGCAAGAGACCCAGTACTTC
>TRBD1|NA|TRBJ1-4|TRBV7-8
CASSPRHGTGGGPTNEKLFF
TGTGCCAGCAGCCCGCGCCACGGGACAGGGGGGGGACCAACTAATGAAAAACTGTTTTTT
>TRBD2|NA|TRBJ2-2|TRBV27
CASSRASGAPGNTGELFF
TGTGCCAGCAGTAGGGCTAGCGGGGCCCCAGGAAACACCGGGGAGCTGTTTTTT
>NA|NA|TRBJ2-1|TRBV23-1
CASEEGRPNEQFF
TGCGCCAGCGAGGAGGGACGGCCCAATGAGCAGTTCTTC
>TRBD1|NA|TRBJ1-5|TRBV6-5
CASSLGQQSNQPQHF
TGTGCCAGCAGCCTGGGACAGCAGTCCAATCAGCCCCAGCATTTT
>NA|NA|TRBJ2-1|TRBV7-3
CASSPARESSYNEQFF
TGTGCCAGCAGCCCGGCGAGGGAGAGCTCCTACAATGAGCAGTTCTTC
>TRBD2|NA|TRBJ2-1|TRBV5-1
CASSTGTSGSLYNEQFF
TGCGCCAGCAGCACCGGGACTAGCGGGAGTCTCTACAATGAGCAGTTCTTC
>TRBD1|NA|TRBJ2-7|TRBV2
CASRAGTGGYEQYF
TGTGCCAGCAGGGCCGGGACAGGGGGCTACGAGCAGTACTTC
>NA|NA|TRBJ1-6|TRBV9
CASSVGSEYHSPLHF
TGTGCCAGCAGCGTAGGGTCAGAATACCATTCACCCCTCCACTTT
>TRBD1|NA|TRBJ1-2|TRBV6-6
CASSPRTGTRYGYTF
TGTGCCAGCAGTCCTCGGACAGGGACACGATATGGCTACACCTTC
>NA|NA|TRBJ1-5|TRBV7-8
CASSLLGASTINHQPQHF
TGTGCCAGCAGCCTGCTAGGAGCCTCCACCATCAATCATCAGCCCCAGCATTTT
>TRBD2|NA|TRBJ2-3|TRBV10-3
CAISGLAGGPGGTDTQYF
TGTGCCATCAGTGGACTAGCGGGGGGACCTGGAGGCACAGATACGCAGTATTTT
>TRBD1|NA|TRBJ1-2|TRBV19
CASDRQGSYGYTF
TGTGCCAGTGACAGACAGGGGTCGTATGGCTACACCTTC
>NA|NA|TRBJ2-5|TRBV12-5
CASGFGGGGQETQYF
TGTGCTAGTGGTTTTGGAGGGGGGGGGCAAGAGACCCAGTACTTC
>NA|NA|TRBJ1-3|TRBV18
CASFPLVPDSTSGNTIYF
TGTGCCAGCTTTCCCCTCGTACCGGACAGCACCTCTGGAAACACCATATATTTT
>NA|NA|TRBJ1-2|TRBV14
CASSQDRRGHTF
TGTGCCAGCAGCCAAGATCGCAGGGGACACACCTTC
>NA|NA|TRBJ2-5|TRBV27
CASSLSGRQETQYF
TGTGCCAGCAGTTTATCGGGCAGGCAAGAGACCCAGTACTTC
>NA|NA|TRBJ2-1|TRBV19
CASSKPGTRLDEQFF
TGTGCCAGTAGTAAACCCGGGACTCGCCTCGATGAGCAGTTCTTC
>NA|NA|TRBJ2-5|TRBV4-2
CASSQDPGGPPHKETQYF
TGTGCCAGCAGCCAAGATCCAGGGGGGCCCCCCCACAAGGAGACCCAGTACTTC
>NA|NA|TRBJ1-5|TRBV5-8
CASSPSGNQPQHF
TGTGCCAGCAGCCCTAGTGGAAATCAGCCCCAGCATTTT
>TRBD1|NA|TRBJ1-5|TRBV19
CASSKVRDRGQPQHF
TGTGCCAGTAGTAAGGTCCGGGACAGGGGTCAGCCCCAGCATTTT
>NA|NA|TRBJ2-7|TRBV6-6
CASSHSYEQYF
TGTGCCAGCAGTCACTCCTACGAGCAGTACTTC
>NA|NA|TRBJ2-1|TRBV18
CASSPRRGQFF
TGTGCCAGCTCACCAAGGAGGGGGCAGTTCTTC
>TRBD2|NA|TRBJ2-3|TRBV5-1
CASRPAGGYTDTQYF
TGCGCCAGCAGACCAGCGGGGGGATACACAGATACGCAGTATTTT
>NA|NA|TRBJ2-7|TRBV18
CASSPTGGNEQYF
TGTGCCAGCTCACCGACAGGCGGAAACGAGCAGTACTTC
>NA|NA|TRBJ1-5|TRBV5-6
CASSSSTGDSQPQHF
TGTGCCAGCAGTTCATCGACAGGAGATTCTCAGCCCCAGCATTTT
>NA|NA|TRBJ2-2|TRBV14
CASSQGWGLDTGELFF
TGTGCCAGCAGCCAAGGGTGGGGGCTTGACACCGGGGAGCTGTTTTTT
>NA|NA|TRBJ1-1|TRBV5-1
CASSLGNGDTEAFF
TGCGCCAGCAGCTTGGGTAACGGGGACACTGAAGCTTTCTTT
>NA|NA|TRBJ2-3|TRBV27
CASSQSRADTQYF
TGTGCCAGCAGTCAATCTCGGGCAGATACGCAGTATTTT
>NA|NA|TRBJ2-3|TRBV29-1
CSVGGTSPF
TGCAGCGTTGGAGGCACTAGTCCTTTT
>NA|NA|TRBJ1-1|TRBV6-5
CASSYSRDTEAFF
TGTGCCAGCAGTTACTCGAGGGACACTGAAGCTTTCTTT
>NA|NA|TRBJ1-2|TRBV14
CASSPLATRYYGYTF
TGTGCCAGCAGCCCCCTCGCAACGCGGTACTATGGCTACACCTTC
>NA|once|TRBJ2-5|TRBV7-3
CASSPGQMKTQYF
TGTGCCAGCAGCCCCGGACAAATGAAGACCCAGTACTTC
>NA|NA|TRBJ1-3|TRBV9
CASSVGLGGNTIYF
TGTGCCAGCAGCGTTGGCTTGGGCGGAAACACCATATATTTT
>NA|NA|TRBJ2-7|TRBV5-1
CASSLSPGYEQYF
TGCGCCAGCAGCTTGTCACCGGGGTACGAGCAGTACTTC
>TRBD2|NA|TRBJ2-1|TRBV6-5
CASSYDGGTGNEQFF
TGTGCCAGCAGTTACGACGGGGGGACGGGCAATGAGCAGTTCTTC
>NA|once|TRBJ2-5|TRBV5-1
CASSLSGTNPQETQYF
TGCGCCAGCAGCTTATCCGGGACAAACCCTCAAGAGACCCAGTACTTC
>TRBD1|NA|TRBJ1-2|TRBV6-1
CASSEAAGGSGYTF
TGTGCCAGCAGTGAAGCGGCAGGGGGCAGTGGCTACACCTTC
>TRBD2|once|TRBJ2-2|TRBV10-2
CASSGTSGVTGELFF
TGCGCCAGCAGTGGGACTAGCGGGGTCACCGGGGAGCTGTTTTTT
>NA|once|TRBJ2-7|TRBV7-2
CASSPSYLGAYYEQYF
TGTGCCAGCAGCCCGTCGTACTTAGGGGCGTACTACGAGCAGTACTTC